One and the same sample provided the 26 T cell receptor beta chains below, sequenced in a study of cytomegalovirus exposure and HLA in healthy donors. The data were produced by immunoSEQ multiplex PCR, yet TCRdb's version contains in-frame clones alone and is incomplete. The data contain about 330,000 clones, more than 80% of them singletons. Sequencing was performed on PBMCs. The receptor source for this set is a woman aged 18-35 years in good health and CMV-seronegative.

This clone was seen once. The rearrangement uses TRBV6-1 and TRBJ1-5, with TRBD1 matching over 7 bases. V lost 6 bases, J lost 4 bases, and 3 bases stayed unmatched. The CDR3 is 13 residues long. Germline loops: CDR1 MNHNS, CDR2 SASEGT. CDR3 residues: CASRDRNNQPQHF. Here the CDR3 DNA reads TGTGCCAGCAGGGACAGGAATAATCAGCCCCAGCATTTT.

Concerning this clone: This CDR3 is also generated by other DNA sequences in the sample. The V and J genes are TRBV7-9 and TRBJ2-7; a weak D match, TRBD2 (6 bases). The germline V gene encodes CDR1 SEHNR and CDR2 FQNEAQ (reference sequence). This CDR3 comprises 13 residues. Trimming removed 5 bases from V and 2 bases from J, with 10 bases in between. CDR3 sequence: CASSPGGAYEQYF. In nucleotides, the CDR3 is TGTGCCAGCAGCCCGGGCGGGGCCTACGAGCAGTACTTC.

This sequence joins TRBV7-9 and TRBJ2-7, with a tentative D call TRBD2 (5 bases). The CDR3 totals 12 residues. The germline gives CDR1 SEHNR, CDR2 FQNEAQ (reference sequence). Trimming pared 5 bases from V and 6 bases from J, leaving 11 bases between. The DNA for the CDR3 is TGTGCCAGCAGCCCAACTAGGGCCGAGCAGTACTTC. Residues: CASSPTRAEQYF.

The V call is TRBV4-2, the J call TRBJ1-3, with D unresolved. Per germline, CDR1 LGHNA and CDR2 YNFKEQ. The CDR3 is made up of 18 amino acids. V lost 1 base and J lost 4, with 20 bases in between. The CDR3 region is CASSQVGLGLAGGNTIYF. The DNA of the CDR3 is TGTGCCAGCAGCCAAGTAGGGCTGGGGTTGGCGGGAGGAAACACCATATATTTT.

The V gene is TRBV7-3, the J gene TRBJ2-1; TRBD2 matches at 8 bases. After removal of 5 bases from V and 5 bases from J, the junction contained 11 bases not matched to a gene. Germline V gene data show CDR1 as SGHTA and CDR2 as FQGTGA. The CDR3 loop spans 16 amino acids. The CDR3 nucleotides are TGTGCCAGCAGCCGGGTAGCGGGAACGGGGGACAATGAGCAGTTCTTC. It translates to CASSRVAGTGDNEQFF.

CDR3: CASRESGGRETQYF. CDR3 DNA sequence: TGCGCCAGCAGAGAATCAGGGGGTAGGGAGACCCAGTACTTC. The chain recombines TRBV5-1 with TRBJ2-5; 7 nucleotides match TRBD1. Germline values: CDR1 SGHRS, CDR2 YFSETQ. V lost 5 bases and J lost 5; bases outside the gene matches: 9. The CDR3 runs to 14 residues.

V usage is TRBV10-3 and J usage is TRBJ2-7; D call uncertain. Per the germline V gene, CDR1 is ENHRY and CDR2 is SYGVKD. V was clipped by 6 bases and J by 0 bases, with 6 bases between them. The CDR3 totals 12 residues. The CDR3 bases are TGTGCCATCAGGGCCCACTCCTACGAGCAGTACTTC. It translates to CAIRAHSYEQYF.

The rearrangement joins TRBV7-2 to TRBJ2-5, with 8 bases matching TRBD1. Trimming cost V 5 bases and J 4 bases; bases outside gene matches: 6. From germline, CDR1 is SGHTA and CDR2 FQGNSA. The CDR3 runs to 14 residues. CDR3 DNA sequence: TGTGCCAGCAGCAGGGGGGACAGGAGAGAGACCCAGTACTTC. Protein sequence: CASSRGDRRETQYF. The variable domain in full, with the rest retrieved from reference TRBV7-2 and TRBJ2-5, is GAGVSQSPSNKVTEKGKDVELRCDPISGHTALYWYRQSLGQGLEFLIYFQGNSAPDKSGLPSDRFSAERTGGSVSTLTIQRTQQEDSAVYLCASSRGDRRETQYFGPGTRLLVL.

The chain is built from TRBV5-1 and TRBJ2-3; D might be TRBD2 (6 bases). There are 15 residues in the CDR3. The germline CDR1 and CDR2 sequences are SGHRS and YFSETQ. The germline V and J ends were trimmed by 4 bases and 0 bases, with 12 bases remaining between them. CDR3 amino acids: CASSLAGTSTDTQYF. Here the CDR3 DNA reads TGCGCCAGCAGCCTCGCCGGGACTAGCACAGATACGCAGTATTTT.

This clone was picked up one time. This sequence joins TRBV4-1 and TRBJ2-7; D is possibly TRBD2 (5 bases). The CDR3 totals 14 residues. In germline, CDR1 is MGHRA, CDR2 YSYEKL. V was trimmed by 2 bases and J by 3 bases, leaving 11 bases between them. The CDR3 region is CASSQRGRGYEQYF. CDR3 DNA: TGCGCCAGCAGCCAACGCGGGCGTGGCTACGAGCAGTACTTC.

The V and J genes are TRBV5-1 and TRBJ2-7, with D tentatively TRBD2 (5 bases). The length of the CDR3 is 13 residues. Germline CDR1 and CDR2: SGHRS and YFSETQ. The V gene lost 8 bases and the J gene lost 5 bases, with 17 bases spanning the gap. The CDR3 nucleotides are TGCGCCAGTCCAAGGGAGTATGACGACGAGCAGTACTTC. Its protein product is CASPREYDDEQYF.

The chain couples TRBV7-3 to TRBJ2-1, with D maybe TRBD1 (5 bases). The germline V gene has CDR1 SGHTA and CDR2 FQGTGA. V dropped 5 bases and J dropped 5 bases, with 10 bases sitting between them. The CDR3 sequence is 13 residues long. The CDR3 nucleotides are TGTGCCAGCAGCCCATCGACAGACAATGAGCAGTTCTTC. Translation gives CASSPSTDNEQFF. Supplemented by reference TRBV7-3 and TRBJ2-1, the full variable domain reads GAGVSQTPSNKVTEKGKYVELRCDPISGHTALYWYRQSLGQGPEFLIYFQGTGAADDSGLPNDRFFAVRPEGSVSTLKIQRTERGDSAVYLCASSPSTDNEQFFGPGTRLTVL.

This clone appeared a single time. V is TRBV4-1 and J is TRBJ2-7; 8 bases agree with TRBD1. V was pared by 0 bases and J by 6 bases, with 10 bases of the junction left unmatched. The CDR3 is made up of 16 amino acids. Per germline, CDR1 MGHRA and CDR2 YSYEKL. CDR3 protein: CASSQDLAGGSGEQYF. CDR3 nucleotide sequence: TGCGCCAGCAGCCAAGATTTGGCAGGGGGCTCGGGCGAGCAGTACTTC.

The genes are TRBV2 and TRBJ2-7; TRBD2 matches 9 bases. Per germline, CDR1 SNHLY and CDR2 FYNNEI. Trimming cost V 5 bases and J 0 bases; bases outside gene matches: 8. The CDR3 covers 16 residues. The DNA of the CDR3 is TGTGCCAGCAGTTCTGGGATTAGCGGGAGCTCCTACGAGCAGTACTTC. It is translated as CASSSGISGSSYEQYF.

This sequence joins TRBV7-9 and TRBJ2-2; D unclear. Trimming cost V 0 bases and J 5 bases, with 4 bases left between them. Germline CDR1 and CDR2: SEHNR and FQNEAQ (reference sequence). CDR3 size: 13 residues. The CDR3 bases are TGTGCCAGCAGCTTAGCCGTAACCGGGGAGCTGTTTTTT. Its translation is CASSLAVTGELFF.

This chain connects TRBV5-1 to TRBJ1-3, with TRBD1 matching 9 bases. Per germline, CDR1 SGHRS and CDR2 YFSETQ. The CDR3 totals 16 residues. Unmatched junction bases numbered 8, after V lost 5 bases and J lost 2 bases. CDR3 nucleotides: TGCGCCAGCAGATCCGGGACAGGGACCACTGGAAACACCATATATTTT. Protein: CASRSGTGTTGNTIYF.

This CDR3 reads CAISEGTSPTYEQYF. CDR3 in DNA: TGTGCCATCAGTGAGGGGACTAGCCCGACCTACGAGCAGTACTTC. V and J are TRBV10-3 and TRBJ2-7; 9 bases agree with TRBD2. V shed 2 bases, J shed 2 bases, and the junction held 4 bases outside the gene matches. The CDR3 contains 15 residues. Germline CDR1 ENHRY, CDR2 SYGVKD.

This chain uses TRBV7-8 with TRBJ2-1; no clear D gene. Trimming pared 4 bases from V and 8 bases from J, leaving 9 bases between. The CDR3 is 12 residues long. Germline lookup yields CDR1 SGHVS and CDR2 FQNEAQ. The CDR3 sequence: CASSSGVYEQFF. CDR3 nucleotide sequence: TGTGCCAGCAGCTCCGGTGTGTATGAGCAGTTCTTC.

V gene TRBV27 combines with J gene TRBJ2-3; TRBD2 matches 10 bases. V lost 2 bases and J lost 6; bases outside the gene matches: 17. Germline V gene sequence: CDR1 MNHEY, CDR2 SMNVEV (reference sequence). The CDR3 sequence is 19 residues long. The CDR3 nucleotides are TGTGCCAGCAGTTTAAGGGTTTCTCCTCTAGCGGGAGCGCGGGATACGCAGTATTTT. Amino acids: CASSLRVSPLAGARDTQYF.

This clone has just one count. The rearrangement links TRBV5-5 to TRBJ2-2; D is uncertain. The germline V gene encodes CDR1 SGHKS and CDR2 YYEKEE (reference sequence). V shed 7 bases and J shed 10 bases, with 23 bases lying between them. This CDR3 comprises 15 residues. CDR3 loop: CASGPRVLYPEELFF. CDR3 bases: TGTGCCAGCGGCCCCCGGGTCCTGTATCCGGAGGAGCTGTTTTTT.

The rearrangement joins TRBV18 to TRBJ1-4, with D unresolved. This CDR3 is 13 amino acids long. Trimming left V 2 bases short and J 5 bases short, with 6 bases between. The V gene's germline CDR1 is KGHSH and CDR2 LQKENI. DNA for the CDR3: TGTGCCAGCTCACCAAGCCTCAATGAAAAACTGTTTTTT. It codes for CASSPSLNEKLFF.

The chain has TRBV19 and TRBJ1-1; possibly TRBD1 for D (6 bases). This CDR3 is 13 amino acids long. Germline CDR1 is LNHDA and CDR2 is SQIVND (reference sequence). Trimming took off 1 base at V and 7 bases at J, with 10 bases between the two ends. CDR3 loop: CASSIAGAIEAFF. In nucleotides, the CDR3 is TGTGCCAGTAGTATAGCAGGGGCCATTGAAGCTTTCTTT.

The chain links TRBV7-2 to TRBJ2-1; the D gene is possibly TRBD2 (6 bases). V lost 2 bases and J 1 base, leaving 9 bases between the germline ends. The CDR3 covers 15 residues. CDR1 and CDR2 from the germline V gene are SGHTA and FQGNSA. DNA for the CDR3: TGTGCCAGCAGCTTACTAGCGATTTCCTACAATGAGCAGTTCTTC. Translation: CASSLLAISYNEQFF.

The CDR3 loop is CSVQGVRGDGYTF. The CDR3 DNA follows: TGCAGCGTGCAGGGGGTTAGAGGGGATGGCTACACCTTC. The V gene is TRBV29-1, the J gene TRBJ1-2, with TRBD1 matching over 7 bases. The CDR3 is 13 amino acids. V dropped 6 bases and J dropped 6; count of bases not matched to a gene: 10. Per the germline V gene, CDR1 is SQVTM and CDR2 is ANQGSEA. Full variable domain (missing parts from reference TRBV29-1 and TRBJ1-2): SAVISQKPSRDICQRGTSLTIQCQVDSQVTMMFWYRQQPGQSLTLIATANQGSEATYESGFVIDKFPISRPNLTFSTLTVSNMSPEDSSIYLCSVQGVRGDGYTFGSGTRLTVV.

The DNA of the CDR3 is TGTGCCAGCAGCCCCATTCGAGGGAACGAGCAGTACTTC. Encoded protein: CASSPIRGNEQYF. The rearrangement joins TRBV5-6 to TRBJ2-7, with TRBD2 as a possible D gene (5 bases). The length of the CDR3 is 13 residues. CDR1 is SGHDT and CDR2 is YYEEEE in the germline V gene. V was clipped by 4 bases and J by 5 bases, with 13 bases between them.

CDR3 DNA sequence: TGTGCCAGCAGCTTCACAGGGACCGAGCAGTACTTC. Its translation is CASSFTGTEQYF. This chain connects TRBV7-2 to TRBJ2-7, with TRBD1 as a possible D gene (6 bases). Per germline, CDR1 SGHTA and CDR2 FQGNSA. Trimming took off 3 bases at V and 6 bases at J, with 9 bases between the two ends. This CDR3 is 12 amino acids long. The variable domain in full, with the rest retrieved from reference TRBV7-2 and TRBJ2-7, is GAGVSQSPSNKVTEKGKDVELRCDPISGHTALYWYRQSLGQGLEFLIYFQGNSAPDKSGLPSDRFSAERTGGSVSTLTIQRTQQEDSAVYLCASSFTGTEQYFGPGTRLTVT.